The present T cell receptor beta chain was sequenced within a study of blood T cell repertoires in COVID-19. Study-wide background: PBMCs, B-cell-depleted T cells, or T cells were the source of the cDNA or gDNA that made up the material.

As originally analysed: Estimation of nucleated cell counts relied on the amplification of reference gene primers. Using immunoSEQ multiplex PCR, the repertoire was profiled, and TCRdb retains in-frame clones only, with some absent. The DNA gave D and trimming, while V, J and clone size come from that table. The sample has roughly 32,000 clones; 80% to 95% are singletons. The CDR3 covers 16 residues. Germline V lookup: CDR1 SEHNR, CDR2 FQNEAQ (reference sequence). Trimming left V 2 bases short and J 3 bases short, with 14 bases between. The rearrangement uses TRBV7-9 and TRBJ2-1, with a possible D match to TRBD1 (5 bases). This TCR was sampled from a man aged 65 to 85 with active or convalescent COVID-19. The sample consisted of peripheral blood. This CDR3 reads CASSLPGRASYNEQFF. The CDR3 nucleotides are TGTGCCAGCAGCTTACCCGGCAGGGCGAGCTACAATGAGCAGTTCTTC. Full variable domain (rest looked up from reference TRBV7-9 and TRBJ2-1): DTGVSQNPRHKITKRGQNVTFRCDPISEHNRLYWYRQTLGQGPEFLTYFQNEAQLEKSRLLSDRFSAERPKGSFSTLEIQRTEQGDSAMYLCASSLPGRASYNEQFFGPGTRLTVL.